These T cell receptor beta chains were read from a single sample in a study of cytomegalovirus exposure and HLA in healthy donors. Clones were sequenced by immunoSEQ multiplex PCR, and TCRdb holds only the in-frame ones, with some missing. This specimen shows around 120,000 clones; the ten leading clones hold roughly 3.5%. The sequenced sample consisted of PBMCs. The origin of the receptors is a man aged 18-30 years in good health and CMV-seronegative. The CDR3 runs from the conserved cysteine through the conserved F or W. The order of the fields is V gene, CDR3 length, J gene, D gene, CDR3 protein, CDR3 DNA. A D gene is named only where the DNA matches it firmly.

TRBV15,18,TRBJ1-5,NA,CATSRESNTGSGNQPQHF,TGTGCCACCAGCCGAGAATCCAATACAGGGTCTGGCAATCAGCCCCAGCATTTT
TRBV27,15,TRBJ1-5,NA,CASSLYRESNQPQHF,TGTGCCAGCAGTTTATACAGGGAGAGCAATCAGCCCCAGCATTTT
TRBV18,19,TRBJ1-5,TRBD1,CASSPLPGAGTDSNQPQHF,TGTGCCAGCTCACCACTCCCCGGTGCCGGGACAGATAGCAATCAGCCCCAGCATTTT
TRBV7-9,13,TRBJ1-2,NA,CASSLRDIDGYTF,TGTGCCAGCAGTCTCCGGGACATAGATGGCTACACCTTC
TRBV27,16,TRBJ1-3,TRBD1,CASSLLGGADGNTIYF,TGTGCCAGCAGTTTATTAGGGGGCGCTGATGGAAACACCATATATTTT
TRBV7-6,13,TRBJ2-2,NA,CASSFTRGGELFF,TGTGCCAGCAGCTTTACTAGAGGGGGGGAGCTGTTTTTT
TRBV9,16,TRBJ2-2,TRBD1,CASSAPQDREVGELFF,TGTGCCAGCAGCGCCCCCCAGGACAGGGAGGTCGGGGAGCTGTTTTTT
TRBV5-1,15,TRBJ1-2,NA,CASSLWAPQGEGYTF,TGCGCCAGCAGCTTGTGGGCCCCACAGGGTGAAGGCTACACCTTC
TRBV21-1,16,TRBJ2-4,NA,CASSKAPRGPGNIQYF,TGTGCCAGCAGCAAAGCCCCCAGGGGGCCGGGAAACATTCAGTACTTC
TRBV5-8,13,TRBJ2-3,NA,CASSLGKRDTQYF,TGTGCCAGCAGCTTGGGCAAGAGAGATACGCAGTATTTT
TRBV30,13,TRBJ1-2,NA,CAWSVQEGNGYTF,TGTGCCTGGAGTGTACAGGAGGGGAATGGCTACACCTTC
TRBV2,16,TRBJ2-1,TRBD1,CASSDSQGAMDNEQFF,TGTGCCAGCAGTGACTCTCAGGGGGCAATGGACAATGAGCAGTTCTTC
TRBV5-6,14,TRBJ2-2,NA,CASSLTRNTGELFF,TGTGCCAGCAGCTTGACCAGGAACACCGGGGAGCTGTTTTTT
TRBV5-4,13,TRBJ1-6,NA,CASTPGYNSPLHF,TGTGCCAGCACCCCGGGATATAATTCACCCCTCCACTTT
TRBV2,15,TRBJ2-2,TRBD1,CASRTDRGLVGELFF,TGTGCCAGCAGAACCGACAGGGGGCTTGTCGGGGAGCTGTTTTTT
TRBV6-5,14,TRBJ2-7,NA,CASSYEGSRYEQYF,TGTGCCAGCAGTTACGAGGGATCCCGCTACGAGCAGTACTTC
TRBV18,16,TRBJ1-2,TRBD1,CASSPFAGTEVYGYTF,TGTGCCAGCTCACCATTCGCCGGGACAGAGGTTTATGGCTACACCTTC
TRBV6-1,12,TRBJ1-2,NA,CASENPGGGYTF,TGTGCCAGCGAAAACCCCGGAGGTGGCTACACCTTC
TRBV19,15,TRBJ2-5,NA,CASSVDSIGQETQYF,TGTGCCAGTAGTGTGGACAGTATAGGTCAAGAGACCCAGTACTTC
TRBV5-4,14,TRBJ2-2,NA,CASGLTRGTGELFF,TGTGCCAGCGGATTGACTAGGGGCACCGGGGAGCTGTTTTTT
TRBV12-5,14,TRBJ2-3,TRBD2,CASTSAVITDTQYF,TGTGCTAGCACTAGCGCGGTAATCACAGATACGCAGTATTTT
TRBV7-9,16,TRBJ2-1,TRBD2,CASSSLAGGTYNEQFF,TGTGCCAGCAGCTCATTAGCGGGAGGGACCTACAATGAGCAGTTCTTC
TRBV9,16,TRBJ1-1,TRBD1,CASSAPTGQVNTEAFF,TGTGCCAGCAGCGCTCCGACGGGACAGGTGAACACTGAAGCTTTCTTT
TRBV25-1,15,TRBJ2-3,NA,CASTPRGPSTDTQYF,TGTGCCAGCACTCCGAGAGGCCCTAGCACAGATACGCAGTATTTT
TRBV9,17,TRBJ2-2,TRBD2,CASSVVPSGPNTGELFF,TGTGCCAGCAGCGTAGTGCCTAGCGGGCCGAACACCGGGGAGCTGTTTTTT
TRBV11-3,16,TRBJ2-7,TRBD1,CASSAGTGVRAYEQYF,TGTGCCAGCAGCGCTGGGACAGGGGTGAGGGCCTACGAGCAGTACTTC
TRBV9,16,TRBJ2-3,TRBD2,CASSEGLAESGDTQYF,TGTGCCAGCAGCGAGGGACTAGCGGAGAGTGGAGATACGCAGTATTTT
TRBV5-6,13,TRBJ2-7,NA,CASSPDSSYEQYF,TGTGCCAGCAGCCCGGACAGCTCCTACGAGCAGTACTTC
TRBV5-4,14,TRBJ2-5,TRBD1,CASSSSGGLETQYF,TGTGCCAGCAGTTCCTCAGGGGGATTGGAGACCCAGTACTTC
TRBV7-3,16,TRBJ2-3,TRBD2,CASSLGPSGGSNTQYF,TGTGCCAGCAGCTTAGGCCCTAGCGGGGGGAGCAATACGCAGTATTTT
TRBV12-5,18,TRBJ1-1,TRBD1,CASGLVPSLDRANTEAFF,TGTGCTAGTGGTTTGGTACCTTCCCTGGACAGGGCAAACACTGAAGCTTTCTTT
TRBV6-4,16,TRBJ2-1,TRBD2,CASSAGLAGAFHEQFF,TGTGCCAGCAGTGCCGGACTAGCGGGGGCTTTTCATGAGCAGTTCTTC
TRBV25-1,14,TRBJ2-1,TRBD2,CASTTSDPYNEQFF,TGTGCCAGCACGACTAGCGACCCGTACAATGAGCAGTTCTTC
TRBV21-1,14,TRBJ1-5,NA,CASSIITCNQPQHF,TGTGCCAGCAGCATAATCACATGCAATCAGCCCCAGCATTTT
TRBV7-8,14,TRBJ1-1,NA,CASSLVETTGRAFF,TGTGCCAGCAGCCTTGTAGAAACGACAGGTAGAGCTTTCTTT
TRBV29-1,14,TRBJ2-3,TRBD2,CSAGGDGGSDTQYF,TGCAGCGCTGGGGGGGACGGGGGTTCGGATACGCAGTATTTT
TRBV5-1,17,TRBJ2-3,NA,CASSSGGSGFSTDTQYF,TGCGCCAGCAGTTCCGGGGGTAGCGGATTCAGCACAGATACGCAGTATTTT
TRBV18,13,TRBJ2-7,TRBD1,CASSARTGDEQYF,TGTGCCAGCTCAGCTCGGACAGGGGACGAGCAGTACTTC
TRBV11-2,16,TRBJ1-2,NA,CASSLVTKGLNYGYTF,TGTGCCAGCAGCTTAGTGACAAAGGGGCTTAACTATGGCTACACCTTC
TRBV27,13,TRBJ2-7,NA,CASSLSQDYEQYF,TGTGCCAGCAGTTTATCGCAGGACTACGAGCAGTACTTC
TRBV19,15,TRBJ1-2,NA,CASSISGRANYGYTF,TGTGCCAGTAGTATAAGCGGGCGTGCTAACTATGGCTACACCTTC
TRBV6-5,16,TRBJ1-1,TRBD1,CASSYHRGLVNTEAFF,TGTGCCAGCAGTTACCACAGGGGGCTGGTGAACACTGAAGCTTTCTTT
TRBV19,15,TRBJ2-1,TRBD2,CASSKASGGLNEQFF,TGTGCCAGTAGTAAGGCTAGCGGGGGGTTGAATGAGCAGTTCTTC